This T cell receptor (beta chain) is from a study of identifying expanded T cells in peripheral blood. This clone has only one observation. Its matching antigen is unknown. General study findings and limits: Differentially abundant clones: 1 to 1.5 between replicates, about 16 at two to three weeks, over 18 at four.

Using immunoSEQ multiplex PCR, the repertoire was profiled, and TCRdb retains in-frame clones only, with some absent. The table has about 100,000 clones, around 90% seen once. The germline V gene encodes CDR1 MNHEY and CDR2 SVGAGI. The CDR3 totals 12 residues. The V end was cut by 6 bases, the J end by 5 bases, with 10 bases between. The rearrangement links TRBV6-5 to TRBJ2-5; D not resolved. This TCR came from a person aged 18 to 75 in good health. The sequenced sample consisted of blood. In DNA, the CDR3 is TGTGCCAGCAGCCCAAACCCGGAGACCCAGTACTTC. Encoded protein: CASSPNPETQYF.